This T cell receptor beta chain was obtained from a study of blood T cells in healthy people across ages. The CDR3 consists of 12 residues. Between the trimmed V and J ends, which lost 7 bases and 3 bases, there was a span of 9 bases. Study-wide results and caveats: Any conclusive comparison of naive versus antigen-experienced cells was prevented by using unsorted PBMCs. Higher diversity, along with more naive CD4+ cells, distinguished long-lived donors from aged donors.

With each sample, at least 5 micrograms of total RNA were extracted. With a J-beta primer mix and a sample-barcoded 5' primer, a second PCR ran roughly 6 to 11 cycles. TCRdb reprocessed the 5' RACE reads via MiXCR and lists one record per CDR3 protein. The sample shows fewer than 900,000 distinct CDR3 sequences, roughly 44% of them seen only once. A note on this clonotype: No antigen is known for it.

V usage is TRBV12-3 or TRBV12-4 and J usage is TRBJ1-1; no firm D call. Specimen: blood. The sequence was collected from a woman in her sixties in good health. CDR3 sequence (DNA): TGTGCCAGCAAACGGGTGCACACTGAAGCTTTCTTT. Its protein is CASKRVHTEAFF.